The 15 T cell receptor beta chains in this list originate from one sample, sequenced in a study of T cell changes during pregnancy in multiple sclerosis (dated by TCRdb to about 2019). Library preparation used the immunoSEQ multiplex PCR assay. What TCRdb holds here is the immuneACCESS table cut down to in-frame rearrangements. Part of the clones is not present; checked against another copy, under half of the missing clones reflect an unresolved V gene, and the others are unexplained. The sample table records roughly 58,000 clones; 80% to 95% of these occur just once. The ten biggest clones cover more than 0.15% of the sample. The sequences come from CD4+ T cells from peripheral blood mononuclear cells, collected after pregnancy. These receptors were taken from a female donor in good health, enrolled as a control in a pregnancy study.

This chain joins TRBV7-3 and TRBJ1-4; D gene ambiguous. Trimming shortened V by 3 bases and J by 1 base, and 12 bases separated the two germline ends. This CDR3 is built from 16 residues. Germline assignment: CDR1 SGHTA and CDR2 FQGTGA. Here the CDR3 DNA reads TGTGCCAGCAGCTTGGGCCCAAGGCAAACTAATGAAAAACTGTTTTTT. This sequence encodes CASSLGPRQTNEKLFF.

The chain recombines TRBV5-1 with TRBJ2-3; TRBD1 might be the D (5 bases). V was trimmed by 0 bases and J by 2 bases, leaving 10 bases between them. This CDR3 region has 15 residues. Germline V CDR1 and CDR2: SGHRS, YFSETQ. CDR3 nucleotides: TGCGCCAGCAGCTTGGAGGGCAGGGCCACAGATACGCAGTATTTT. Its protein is CASSLEGRATDTQYF.

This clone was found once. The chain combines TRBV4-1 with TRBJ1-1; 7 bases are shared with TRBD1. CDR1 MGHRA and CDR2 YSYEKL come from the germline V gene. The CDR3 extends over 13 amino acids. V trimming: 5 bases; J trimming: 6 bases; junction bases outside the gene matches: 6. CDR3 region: CASSAQGLAEAFF. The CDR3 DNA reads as TGCGCCAGCAGCGCACAGGGGCTGGCTGAAGCTTTCTTT.

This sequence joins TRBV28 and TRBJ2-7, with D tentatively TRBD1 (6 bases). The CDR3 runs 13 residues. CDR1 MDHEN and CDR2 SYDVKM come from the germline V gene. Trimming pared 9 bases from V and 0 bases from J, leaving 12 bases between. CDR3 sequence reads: CASNQGNSYEQYF. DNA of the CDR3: TGTGCCAGTAACCAGGGGAACTCCTACGAGCAGTACTTC.

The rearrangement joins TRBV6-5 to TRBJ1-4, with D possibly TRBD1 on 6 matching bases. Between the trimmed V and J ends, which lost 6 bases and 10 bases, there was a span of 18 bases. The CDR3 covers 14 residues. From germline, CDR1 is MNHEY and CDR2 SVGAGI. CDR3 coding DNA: TGTGCCAGCAGCCCACGGGGGGCCTGGGGAAAACTGTTTTTT. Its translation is CASSPRGAWGKLFF.

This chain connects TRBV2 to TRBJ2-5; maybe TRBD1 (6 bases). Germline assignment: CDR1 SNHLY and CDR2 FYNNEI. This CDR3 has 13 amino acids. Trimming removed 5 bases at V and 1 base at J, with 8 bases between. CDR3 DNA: TGTGCCAGCAGTAGGACAGTCCAAGAGACCCAGTACTTC. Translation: CASSRTVQETQYF. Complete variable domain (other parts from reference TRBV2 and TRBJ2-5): EPEVTQTPSHQVTQMGQEVILRCVPISNHLYFYWYRQILGQKVEFLVSFYNNEISEKSEIFDDQFSVERPDGSNFTLKIRSTKLEDSAMYFCASSRTVQETQYFGPGTRLLVL.

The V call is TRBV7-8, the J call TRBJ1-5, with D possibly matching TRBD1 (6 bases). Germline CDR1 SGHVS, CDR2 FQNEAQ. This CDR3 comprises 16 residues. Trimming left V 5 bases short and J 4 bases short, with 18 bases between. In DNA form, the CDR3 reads TGTGCCAGCAGCCAGCACTCCGGGACAAAAAATCAGCCCCAGCATTTT. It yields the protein CASSQHSGTKNQPQHF.

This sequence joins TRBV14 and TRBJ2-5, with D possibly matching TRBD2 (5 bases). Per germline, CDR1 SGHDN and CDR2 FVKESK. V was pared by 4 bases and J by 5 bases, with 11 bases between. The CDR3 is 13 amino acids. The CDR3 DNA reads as TGTGCCAGCAGCCCGACTATAGTGGAGACCCAGTACTTC. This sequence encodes CASSPTIVETQYF.

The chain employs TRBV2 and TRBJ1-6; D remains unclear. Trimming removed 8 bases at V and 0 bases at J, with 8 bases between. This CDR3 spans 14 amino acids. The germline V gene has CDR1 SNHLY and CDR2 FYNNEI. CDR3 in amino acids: CASRRSSYNSPLHF. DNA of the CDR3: TGTGCCAGCCGAAGGAGCTCCTATAATTCACCCCTCCACTTT.

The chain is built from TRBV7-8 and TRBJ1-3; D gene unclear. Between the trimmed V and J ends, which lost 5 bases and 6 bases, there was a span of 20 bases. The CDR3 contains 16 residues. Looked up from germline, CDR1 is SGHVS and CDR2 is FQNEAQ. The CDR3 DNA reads TGTGCCAGCAGCCAGACGACCCGGGTTTCGATAAACACCATATATTTT. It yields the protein CASSQTTRVSINTIYF.

Here the CDR3 reads CASSRQGRDTEAFF. In nucleotides, the CDR3 is TGTGCCAGCAGTAGACAGGGACGCGACACTGAAGCTTTCTTT. The chain recombines TRBV6-1 with TRBJ1-1; 7 nucleotides agree with TRBD1. There are 14 residues in the CDR3. The junction had 6 bases not matched to a gene; V was cut back by 5 bases and J by 3 bases. Germline V CDR1 and CDR2: MNHNS, SASEGT.

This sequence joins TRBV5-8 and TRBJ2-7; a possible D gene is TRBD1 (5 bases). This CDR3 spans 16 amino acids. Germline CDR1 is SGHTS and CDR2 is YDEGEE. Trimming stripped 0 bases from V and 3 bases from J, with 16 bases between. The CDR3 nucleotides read TGTGCCAGCAGCTTGGAAATGCAGGGCGGCGGCTACGAGCAGTACTTC. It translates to CASSLEMQGGGYEQYF.

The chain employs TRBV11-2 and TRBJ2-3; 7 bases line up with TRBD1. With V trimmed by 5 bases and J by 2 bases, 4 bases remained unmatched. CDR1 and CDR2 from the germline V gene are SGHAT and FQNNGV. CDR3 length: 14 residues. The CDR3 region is CASSPGTDTDTQYF. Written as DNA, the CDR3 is TGTGCCAGCAGCCCCGGGACAGACACAGATACGCAGTATTTT. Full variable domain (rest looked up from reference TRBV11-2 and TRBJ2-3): EAGVAQSPRYKIIEKRQSVAFWCNPISGHATLYWYQQILGQGPKLLIQFQNNGVVDDSQLPKDRFSAERLKGVDSTLKIQPAKLEDSAVYLCASSPGTDTDTQYFGPGTRLTVL.

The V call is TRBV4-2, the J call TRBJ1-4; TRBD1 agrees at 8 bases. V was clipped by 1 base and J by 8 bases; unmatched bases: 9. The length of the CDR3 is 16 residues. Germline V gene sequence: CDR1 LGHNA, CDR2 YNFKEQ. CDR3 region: CASSQAIGTGGEKLFF. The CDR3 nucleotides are TGTGCCAGCAGCCAAGCGATTGGGACAGGTGGCGAAAAACTGTTTTTT.

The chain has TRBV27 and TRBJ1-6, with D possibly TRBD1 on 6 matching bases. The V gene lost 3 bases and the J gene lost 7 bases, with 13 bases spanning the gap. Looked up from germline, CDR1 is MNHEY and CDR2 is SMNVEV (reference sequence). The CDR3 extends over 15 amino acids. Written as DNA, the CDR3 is TGTGCCAGCAGTTTCGCACAGGGTAGAAATTCACCCCTCCACTTT. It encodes CASSFAQGRNSPLHF.